This T cell receptor beta chain stems from a study of tissue T cells after allogeneic stem cell transplantation. The CDR3 has 14 amino acids. The germline gives CDR1 NSHNY, CDR2 SYGAGN. V gave up 1 base and J gave up 3 bases, with 11 bases separating them. The sample holds a few counts of this clone. The genes and germline here are from mouse. The read is 1 residue too short to cover the CDR3 end, so that end is filled in from the germline J gene. The assay was immunoSEQ multiplex PCR, and TCRdb's table has in-frame clones only and misses some. The sample contains about 2,400 clones, approximately 59% of which appear only once.

Material for sequencing was gut tissue. This chain connects TRBV13-1 to TRBJ2-7; a possible D gene is TRBD1 (6 bases). This receptor was taken from a female BALB/c mouse in good health. Mouse MHC haplotype: H2-d. Incomplete CDR3 DNA: TGTGCCAGCAGTGATCCGGGACACTTCTATGAACAGTAC. Residues: CASSDPGHFYEQY. The full CDR3 is CASSDPGHFYEQYF.